The clone carrying this T cell receptor (beta chain) has a handful of counts. The data derive from a study of T cells after somatic rescue of genetic block. Data came from immunoSEQ multiplex PCR; TCRdb stores just in-frame clones and leaves some out. The data contain roughly 15,000 clones, approximately 70% of them singletons. The CDR3 length is 13 residues. V gave up 0 bases and J gave up 7 bases, with 9 bases separating them. Germline lookup yields CDR1 SGHRS and CDR2 YFSETQ. This receptor was obtained from a boy under 18. The chain couples TRBV5-1 to TRBJ2-3; D gene ambiguous. The sequenced material came from peripheral blood mononuclear cells (PBMCs). The CDR3 DNA follows: TGCGCCAGCAGCTTGGATGGGGTGTATACGCAGTATTTT. It is translated as CASSLDGVYTQYF.